This T cell receptor beta chain was captured in a study of cytomegalovirus exposure and HLA in healthy donors. Study-level results: A missense variant in DCLRE1C was later tied to TCR beta V- and J-gene trimming.

This clone was observed a few times. Its antigen is not identified. The PCR employed 60 Vbeta primers together with 13 Jbeta primers. Generated by immunoSEQ multiplex PCR, the TCRdb table keeps only in-frame clones and is missing some. The data show roughly 130,000 clones, about 80% seen once. The receptor's source is a man aged 25-45 years in good health and CMV-seronegative. The sequenced sample was PBMCs.

Written as DNA, the CDR3 is TGCGCCAGCAGCCAAGATTGGACTAGCGGGAGTGGCGGTGAGCAGTTCTTC. It specifies CASSQDWTSGSGGEQFF. The V gene is TRBV4-3, the J gene TRBJ2-1; 13 bases line up with TRBD2. The V gene's germline CDR1 is LGHNA and CDR2 YSLEER. With V trimmed by 0 bases and J by 9 bases, 8 bases remained unmatched. This CDR3 has 17 residues.